This is a list of T cell receptor beta chains from one sample in a study of beta chain features in type 1 diabetes. Clones were read by immunoSEQ multiplex PCR, and TCRdb kept only the in-frame ones, dropping some. The sample carries about 930,000 clones, roughly a sixth recorded once. What was sequenced was naive CD4+ T cells from blood. The origin of the receptors is a woman between 18 and 29 years old in good health. Both conserved end residues are part of each CDR3. D genes are given only for firm matches. Clone size is shown for a subset of rows, as once, few, many or a class of expanded clone.

d_call,v_call,j_call,clone_size,cdr3_nt,cdr3_aa
-,TRBV9,TRBJ2-1,-,TGTGCCAGCAGCGTAGGTGGGTGGGGCGGAGTGGCAAGTGAGCAGTTCTTC,CASSVGGWGGVASEQFF
TRBD1,TRBV28,TRBJ2-3,-,TGTGCCAGCAGCTCCCACACAGGGGGTGAATTGGATACGCAGTATTTT,CASSSHTGGELDTQYF
-,TRBV7-2,TRBJ2-7,few,TGTGCCAGCAGCTTAGGTCCCCGCGGCTCCTACGAGCAGTACTTC,CASSLGPRGSYEQYF
-,TRBV6-5,TRBJ1-1,-,TGTGCCAGCAGTAGTCAGGGTTGGACTGAAGCTTTCTTT,CASSSQGWTEAFF
-,TRBV28,TRBJ2-7,-,TGTGCCAGCAGTTTAATTACAGGGACGGGGCAGTACTTC,CASSLITGTGQYF
-,TRBV28,TRBJ1-2,-,TGTGCCAGCAGTTTACCCCCGACGAGCTATGGCTACACCTTC,CASSLPPTSYGYTF
TRBD2,TRBV29-1,TRBJ2-3,-,TGCAGCGTTGGGGGGACTATCACAGATACGCAGTATTTT,CSVGGTITDTQYF
TRBD2,TRBV9,TRBJ2-1,-,TGTGCCAGCAGCGTGGGACTAGCGGGATCAGGGGATAATGAGCAGTTCTTC,CASSVGLAGSGDNEQFF
-,TRBV21-1,TRBJ2-4,many,TGTGCCAGCAGCAGAACTACGTACAGGGAAACCCTAGCCAAAAACATTCAGTACTTC,CASSRTTYRETLAKNIQYF
TRBD2,TRBV25-1,TRBJ2-1,-,TGTGCCTCTTGGGGGGGAGGCGCCTACAATGAGCAGTTCTTC,CASWGGGAYNEQFF
-,TRBV7-2,TRBJ2-3,-,TGTGCCAGCAGCCCACGACAGACCACAGATACGCAGTATTTT,CASSPRQTTDTQYF
TRBD1,TRBV5-4,TRBJ2-2,few,TGTGCCAGCAGCGGACATTCGGGACAGGGGGTTATCGGGGAGCTGTTTTTT,CASSGHSGQGVIGELFF
-,TRBV10-3,TRBJ1-1,-,TGTGCCATCAGTGATATACGGGGCGCTCCGACTGAAGCTTTCTTT,CAISDIRGAPTEAFF
-,TRBV6-5,TRBJ2-3,few,TGTGCCAGCAGGGATATAACAGATACGCAGTATTTT,CASRDITDTQYF
-,TRBV10-3,TRBJ2-3,-,TGTGCCATCAGTGAGTCGGGTGCAGATACGCAGTATTTT,CAISESGADTQYF
TRBD2,TRBV4-2,TRBJ2-5,-,TGTGCCAGCAGCCAGGACAGGGGACTAGCGGGAGAGGAGACCCAGTACTTC,CASSQDRGLAGEETQYF
-,TRBV27,TRBJ2-3,-,TGTGCCAGCAGACCCCGCCCGTGGGGCACAGATACGCAGTATTTT,CASRPRPWGTDTQYF
TRBD2,TRBV5-8,TRBJ2-1,-,TGTGCCAGCAGCTTGTCCCCGAGCGGGAGACTGAGTGAGCAGTTCTTC,CASSLSPSGRLSEQFF
TRBD1,TRBV6-4,TRBJ2-6,-,TGTGCCAGCAGTGCCCAGGGGGCCGGTGGGGCCAACGTCCTGACTTTC,CASSAQGAGGANVLTF
TRBD2,TRBV28,TRBJ2-3,-,TGTGCCAGCAGTTGGGGAGGGTCGGGAGATACGCAGTATTTT,CASSWGGSGDTQYF
TRBD1,TRBV28,TRBJ2-7,-,TGTGCCAGCAGTTTGGTCGGGACAGGGGCCTACGAGCAGTACTTC,CASSLVGTGAYEQYF
-,TRBV10-3,TRBJ2-5,-,TGTGCCATCAGTGACCCCCTTAAAGGGACCCAGTACTTC,CAISDPLKGTQYF
-,TRBV9,TRBJ2-5,-,TGTGCCAGCAGCCCCCCTCGAGGTGGACAAGAGACCCAGTACTTC,CASSPPRGGQETQYF
TRBD1,TRBV27,TRBJ1-2,few,TGTGCCAGCAGATTCACGGGACAGGGGAACTATGGCTACACCTTC,CASRFTGQGNYGYTF
-,TRBV5-1,TRBJ2-1,few,TGCGCCAGCAGCTATGAGACTAGTTCCTACAATGAGCAGTTCTTC,CASSYETSSYNEQFF
-,TRBV10-3,TRBJ2-1,-,TGTGCCATCAGTGACCCTTCGCGAAGGTTCTCCTACAATGAGCAGTTCTTC,CAISDPSRRFSYNEQFF
TRBD2,TRBV19,TRBJ2-7,-,TGTGCCAGTAGTAAGGTATTAGCGGGAACTACCCCTATTACGAAGCAGTACTTC,CASSKVLAGTTPITKQYF
-,TRBV7-9,TRBJ1-4,many,TGTGCCAGCAGCGCGGGACGGATTAATGAAAAACTGTTTTTT,CASSAGRINEKLFF
-,TRBV11-2,TRBJ2-7,few,TGTGCCAGCAGCTTAGCCCCTTGGACTCCTGATTCCTACGAGCAGTACTTC,CASSLAPWTPDSYEQYF
TRBD2,TRBV10-3,TRBJ2-7,-,TGTGCCTCGAGTGGGGGGACTAGCGGCTACGAGCAGTACTTC,CASSGGTSGYEQYF
TRBD1,TRBV5-4,TRBJ1-1,few,TGTGCCAGCAGCCGACAGGGAATGAACACTGAAGCTTTCTTT,CASSRQGMNTEAFF
-,TRBV7-8,TRBJ1-1,-,TGTGCCAGCAGCGCGGATGTAATGGGATCGAGTCGGGCTTTCTTT,CASSADVMGSSRAFF
-,TRBV2,TRBJ2-1,-,TGTGCCAGCAGTGAACGGGAATGGAATGAGCAGTTCTTC,CASSEREWNEQFF
TRBD1,TRBV19,TRBJ2-1,few,TGTGCCAGTAGTATAGAAGTACGAAGGGGGCAAGGTGCGGATGAGCAGTTCTTC,CASSIEVRRGQGADEQFF
-,TRBV28,TRBJ2-5,-,TGTGCCAGCAGTCTAAGGGCGACCCAGTACTTC,CASSLRATQYF
-,TRBV11-3,TRBJ1-1,once,TGTGCCAGCAGCTTTAAGGGGAACACTGAAGCTTTCTTT,CASSFKGNTEAFF
-,TRBV19,TRBJ2-4,-,TGTGCCAGTAACGCAAAACTGAAGAACATTCAGTACTTC,CASNAKLKNIQYF
-,TRBV5-6,TRBJ2-1,-,TGTGCCAGCAGCACGGACTACGGGGGTGATGAGCAGTTCTTC,CASSTDYGGDEQFF
-,TRBV7-9,TRBJ2-1,few,TGTGCCAGCAGCTCCCCAAAAACTAGCTCCAATGAGCAGTTCTTC,CASSSPKTSSNEQFF
-,TRBV12-1,TRBJ1-1,few,TGTGCCAGCAGCTTTGGACAGACGAACACTGAAGCTTTCTTT,CASSFGQTNTEAFF
-,TRBV7-3,TRBJ2-1,-,TGTGCCAGCAGCCCTTCGGGGTCCAGCTCCTACAATGAGCAGTTCTTC,CASSPSGSSSYNEQFF
TRBD2,TRBV4-2,TRBJ2-7,few,TGTGCCAGCAGCCAACAAGCCGGGACTATTATCTACGAGCAGTACTTC,CASSQQAGTIIYEQYF
-,TRBV7-2,TRBJ2-3,-,TGTGCCAGCAGCCTAACTCCAGCGGGAGATACGCAGTATTTT,CASSLTPAGDTQYF
TRBD1,TRBV4-2,TRBJ2-7,-,TGTGCCAGCAGCCAAGACAACCAGGGGGTAAGGGAGCAGTACTTC,CASSQDNQGVREQYF
-,TRBV19,TRBJ1-5,few,TGTGCCAGTAGCCGGCAGGGTGATGATCAGCCCCAGCATTTT,CASSRQGDDQPQHF
-,TRBV7-2,TRBJ2-5,-,TGTGCCAGCAGCTTAGCCCGGGTTCAAGGGGCCCAGTACTTC,CASSLARVQGAQYF
-,TRBV28,TRBJ2-1,-,TGTGCCAGCAGTTTTCGGGGTGAGCAGTTCTTC,CASSFRGEQFF
-,TRBV25-1,TRBJ2-7,-,TGTGCCAGCATGACTGGTACCTACGAGCAGTACTTC,CASMTGTYEQYF
TRBD2,TRBV27,TRBJ2-2,-,TGTGCCAGCAGTTCTGGACTAGCGGAAGTTTTCATCGGGGAGCTGTTTTTT,CASSSGLAEVFIGELFF
-,TRBV18,TRBJ1-2,-,TGTGCCAGCTCACCACTGGGACTAGGATTTAACTATGGCTACACCTTC,CASSPLGLGFNYGYTF
-,TRBV7-9,TRBJ2-1,few,TGTGCCAGCAGCTTCTTTACAACCATCTACAATGAGCAGTTCTTC,CASSFFTTIYNEQFF
TRBD2,TRBV7-3,TRBJ2-3,-,TGTGCCAGCAGCTTAAGCTTAGCGGGAGGTTCAAATACGCAGTATTTT,CASSLSLAGGSNTQYF
-,TRBV19,TRBJ1-5,-,TGTGCCAGCCGCTCAGGGGTAAATAGCAATCAGCCCCAGCATTTT,CASRSGVNSNQPQHF
-,TRBV20-1,TRBJ2-2,-,TGCAGTGCTGGGCAGCCCGGGGAGCTGTTTTTT,CSAGQPGELFF
TRBD2,TRBV27,TRBJ2-1,few,TGTGCCAGCAGTCAGGGGACTAGCGGCTCCTACAATGAGCAGTTCTTC,CASSQGTSGSYNEQFF
TRBD2,TRBV6-1,TRBJ2-3,few,TGTGCCAGCAGTGCCGGGAGGGCCCCAAGCACAGATACGCAGTATTTT,CASSAGRAPSTDTQYF
-,TRBV29-1,TRBJ2-3,few,TGCAGCGTACCCCACACAGATACGCAGTATTTT,CSVPHTDTQYF